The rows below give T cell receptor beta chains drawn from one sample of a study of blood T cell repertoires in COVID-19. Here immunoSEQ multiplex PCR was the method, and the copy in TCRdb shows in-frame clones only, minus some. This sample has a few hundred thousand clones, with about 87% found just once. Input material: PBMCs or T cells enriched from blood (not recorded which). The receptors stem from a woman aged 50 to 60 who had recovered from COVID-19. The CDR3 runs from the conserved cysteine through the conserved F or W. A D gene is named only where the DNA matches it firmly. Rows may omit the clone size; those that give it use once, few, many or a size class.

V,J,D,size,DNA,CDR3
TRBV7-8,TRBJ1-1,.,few,TGTGCCAGCAGCTTACCCCGGTCTGAAGCTTTCTTT,CASSLPRSEAFF
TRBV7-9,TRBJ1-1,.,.,TGTGCCAGCAGCTTAGACACTTGGGGGCCGAACACTGAAGCTTTCTTT,CASSLDTWGPNTEAFF
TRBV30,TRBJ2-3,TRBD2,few,TGTGCCTGGAGCCCCACTCCGGGACTATCCACAGATACGCAGTATTTT,CAWSPTPGLSTDTQYF
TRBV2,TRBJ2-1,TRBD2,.,TGTGCCAGCAGTCCGACTAGCGGGATCTACAATGAGCAGTTCTTC,CASSPTSGIYNEQFF
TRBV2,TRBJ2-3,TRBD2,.,TGTGCCACCAGGCTAGCGGGTCGCACAGATACGCAGTATTTT,CATRLAGRTDTQYF
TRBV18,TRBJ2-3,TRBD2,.,TGTGCCAGCTCAAAAGGACTAGCGGGAGAAGTTGCAGATACGCAGTATTTT,CASSKGLAGEVADTQYF
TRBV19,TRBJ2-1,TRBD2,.,TGTGCCAGTAGTATAGGATGGACTAGCGAGGCGGCCAATGAGCAGTTCTTC,CASSIGWTSEAANEQFF
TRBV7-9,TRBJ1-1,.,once,TGTGCCAGCAGACGGGGGTTATCGAACACTGAAGCTTTCTTT,CASRRGLSNTEAFF
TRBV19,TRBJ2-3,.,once,TGTGCCAGTAGTATAGGGACAGCCTTCACAGATACGCAGTATTTT,CASSIGTAFTDTQYF
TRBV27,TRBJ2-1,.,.,TGTGCCAGCAGTTCGTCTAGCGACAATGAGCAGTTCTTC,CASSSSSDNEQFF
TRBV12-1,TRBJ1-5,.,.,TGTGCCAGCAGTTACAGGGGGTTCCAGCCCCAGCATTTT,CASSYRGFQPQHF
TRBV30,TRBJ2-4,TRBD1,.,TGTGCCTGGAGTAAAACCGGGACAGGGACCAAAATTTGGTCCTTC,CAWSKTGTGTKIWSF
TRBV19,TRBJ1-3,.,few,TGTGCCAGTACCCCTTCGCGTTCTGGAAACACCATATATTTT,CASTPSRSGNTIYF
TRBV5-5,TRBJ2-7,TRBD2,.,TGTGCCAGCAGCTTGGGGGTCAGCGGGGCCTACGAGCAGTACTTC,CASSLGVSGAYEQYF
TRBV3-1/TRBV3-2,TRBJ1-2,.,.,TGTGCCAGCAGCCAGACGGGGGACTATGGCTACACCTTC,CASSQTGDYGYTF
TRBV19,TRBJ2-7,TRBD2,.,TGTGCCAGTAGTTCACTAGCGGCCTCCTACGAGCAGTACTTC,CASSSLAASYEQYF
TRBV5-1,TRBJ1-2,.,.,TGCGCCAGCAGCCAATCATCAGGGGACGGCTACACCTTC,CASSQSSGDGYTF
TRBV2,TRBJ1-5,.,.,TGTGCCAGCGCCATTACGGGGTTTGGCAATCAGCCCCAGCATTTT,CASAITGFGNQPQHF
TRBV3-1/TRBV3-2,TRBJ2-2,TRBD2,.,TGTGCCAGCAGCCACGGCGGGAGGAAAGTCGGGGAGCTGTTTTTT,CASSHGGRKVGELFF
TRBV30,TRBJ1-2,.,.,TGTGCCTGGCCTACGACACTAGACCTGCCTGACTATGGCTACACCTTC,CAWPTTLDLPDYGYTF
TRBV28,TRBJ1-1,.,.,TGTGGGAGCCGGACAGACCACACTGAAGCTTTCTTT,CGSRTDHTEAFF
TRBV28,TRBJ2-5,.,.,TGTGCCAGCAGTCCGGTTGCGGGGGCAGAGACCCAGTACTTC,CASSPVAGAETQYF
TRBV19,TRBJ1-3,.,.,TGTGCCAGTAATCGTCTCGGAAACACCATATATTTT,CASNRLGNTIYF
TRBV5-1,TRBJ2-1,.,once,TGCGCCAGCAGTCTGGGCTTCGGGAAGCGAAGCAATGAGCAGTTCTTC,CASSLGFGKRSNEQFF
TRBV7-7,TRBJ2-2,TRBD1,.,TGTGCTAGCAGCCCCGGGACAGGGAGAACCGGGGAGCTGTTTTTT,CASSPGTGRTGELFF